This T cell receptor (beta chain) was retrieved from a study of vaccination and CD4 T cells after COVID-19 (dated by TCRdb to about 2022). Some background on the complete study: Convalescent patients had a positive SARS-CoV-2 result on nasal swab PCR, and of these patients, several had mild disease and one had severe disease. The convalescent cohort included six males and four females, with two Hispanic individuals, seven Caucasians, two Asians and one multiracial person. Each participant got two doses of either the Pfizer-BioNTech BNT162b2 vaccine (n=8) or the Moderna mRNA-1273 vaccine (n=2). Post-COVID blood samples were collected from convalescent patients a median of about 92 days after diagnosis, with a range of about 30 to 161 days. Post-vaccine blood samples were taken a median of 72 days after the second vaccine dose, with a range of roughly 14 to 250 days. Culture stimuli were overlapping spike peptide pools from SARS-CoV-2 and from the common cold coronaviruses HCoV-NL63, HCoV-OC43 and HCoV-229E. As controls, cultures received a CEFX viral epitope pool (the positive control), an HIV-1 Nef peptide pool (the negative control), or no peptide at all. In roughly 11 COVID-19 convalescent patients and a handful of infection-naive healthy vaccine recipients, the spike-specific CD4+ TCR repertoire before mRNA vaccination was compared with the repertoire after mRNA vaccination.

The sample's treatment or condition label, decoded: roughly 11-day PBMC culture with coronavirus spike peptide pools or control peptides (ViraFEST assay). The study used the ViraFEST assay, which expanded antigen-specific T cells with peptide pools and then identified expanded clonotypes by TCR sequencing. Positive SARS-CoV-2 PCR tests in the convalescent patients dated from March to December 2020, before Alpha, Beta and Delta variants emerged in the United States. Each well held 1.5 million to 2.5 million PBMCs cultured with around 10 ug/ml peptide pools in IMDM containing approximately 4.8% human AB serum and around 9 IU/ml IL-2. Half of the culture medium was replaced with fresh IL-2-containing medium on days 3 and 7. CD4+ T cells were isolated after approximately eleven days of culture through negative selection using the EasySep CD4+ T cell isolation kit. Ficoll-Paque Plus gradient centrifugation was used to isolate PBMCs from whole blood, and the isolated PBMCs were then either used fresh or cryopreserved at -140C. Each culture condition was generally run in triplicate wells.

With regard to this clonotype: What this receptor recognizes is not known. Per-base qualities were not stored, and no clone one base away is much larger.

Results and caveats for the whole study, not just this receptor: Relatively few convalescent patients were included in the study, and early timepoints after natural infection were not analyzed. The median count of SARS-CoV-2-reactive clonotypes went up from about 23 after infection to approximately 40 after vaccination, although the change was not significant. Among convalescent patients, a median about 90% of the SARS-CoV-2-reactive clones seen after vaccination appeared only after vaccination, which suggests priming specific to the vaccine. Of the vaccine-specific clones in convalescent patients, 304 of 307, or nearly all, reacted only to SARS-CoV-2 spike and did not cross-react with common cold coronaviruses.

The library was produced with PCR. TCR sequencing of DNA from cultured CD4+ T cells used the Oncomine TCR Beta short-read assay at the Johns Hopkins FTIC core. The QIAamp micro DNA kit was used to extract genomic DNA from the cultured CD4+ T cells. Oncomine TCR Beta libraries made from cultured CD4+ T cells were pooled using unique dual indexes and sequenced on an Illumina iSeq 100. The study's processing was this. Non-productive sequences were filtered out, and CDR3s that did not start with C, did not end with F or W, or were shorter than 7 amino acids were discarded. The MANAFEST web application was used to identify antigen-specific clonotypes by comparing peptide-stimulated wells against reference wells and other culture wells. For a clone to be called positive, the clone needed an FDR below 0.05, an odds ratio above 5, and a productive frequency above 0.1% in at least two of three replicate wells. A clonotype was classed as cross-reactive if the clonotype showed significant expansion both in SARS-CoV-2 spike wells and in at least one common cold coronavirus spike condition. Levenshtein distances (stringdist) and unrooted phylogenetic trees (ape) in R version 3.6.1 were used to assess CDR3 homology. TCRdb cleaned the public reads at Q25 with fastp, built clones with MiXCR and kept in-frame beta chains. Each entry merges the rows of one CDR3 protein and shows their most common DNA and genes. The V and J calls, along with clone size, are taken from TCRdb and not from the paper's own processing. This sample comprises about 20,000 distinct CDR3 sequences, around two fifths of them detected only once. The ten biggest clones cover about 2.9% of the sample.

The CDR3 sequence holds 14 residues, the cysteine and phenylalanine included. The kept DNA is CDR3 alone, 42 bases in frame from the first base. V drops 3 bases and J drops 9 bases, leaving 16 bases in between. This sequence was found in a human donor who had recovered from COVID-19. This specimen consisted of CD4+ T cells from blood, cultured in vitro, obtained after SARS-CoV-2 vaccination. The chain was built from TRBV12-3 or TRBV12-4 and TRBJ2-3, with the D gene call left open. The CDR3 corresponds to CASSFGPQPGTQYF. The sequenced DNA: TGTGCCAGCAGTTTTGGGCCCCAGCCTGGGACGCAGTATTTT.